This TCR beta chain was captured by sequencing in a study of T cell responses to AZD1222 COVID-19 vaccine. Broader study findings: Dominant CD4 TCR responses targeted spike regions 160-218 and 743-854.

Some clones are missing from TCRdb's copy, which holds only in-frame ones; the method was immunoSEQ multiplex PCR. The sample carries 85,000 to 90,000 clones, just over 85% recorded once. This clone was seen a handful of times. Antigen unknown. The input for sequencing was peripheral blood, taken on day 0 of MenACWY control vaccination. This sequence was found in an adult in good health.

The CDR3 DNA is TGTGCCAGTAGTAGATCGACAGGGTCCAGCTCACCCCTCCACTTT. Translation: CASSRSTGSSSPLHF. This chain links TRBV19 with TRBJ1-6, with 7 bases identical to TRBD1. Germline V lookup: CDR1 LNHDA, CDR2 SQIVND (reference sequence). Unmatched junction bases numbered 10, after V lost 4 bases and J lost 10 bases. This CDR3 comprises 15 residues.